The 20 T cell receptor beta chains below were found in one sample sequenced in a study of blood T cell repertoires in COVID-19. Profiling relied on immunoSEQ multiplex PCR, and the TCRdb table lists in-frame clones only, not all of them. The profile shows 200,000 to 300,000 clones, about 88% of them singletons. Input material: peripheral blood. These receptor sequences come from a man in his thirties or forties with active or convalescent COVID-19.

The V and J genes are TRBV7-2 and TRBJ2-5, with 15 bases aligning to TRBD2. Germline V CDR1 and CDR2: SGHTA, FQGNSA. The CDR3 is made up of 17 amino acids. V shed 5 bases, J shed 5 bases, and the junction held 9 bases outside the gene matches. The CDR3 DNA sequence: TGTGCCAGCAGCATAAGGACTAGCGGGGGGGCCGCGGAGACCCAGTACTTC. Protein product: CASSIRTSGGAAETQYF.

The chain uses TRBV4-2 and TRBJ1-2, with 7 positions matching TRBD1. Unmatched junction bases numbered 8, after V lost 1 base and J lost 9 bases. Germline V gives CDR1 LGHNA, CDR2 YNFKEQ. This CDR3 spans 14 amino acids. CDR3 nucleotide sequence: TGTGCCAGCAGCCAAGCCGGACAGGTTCGGAGCTACACCTTC. Translation gives CASSQAGQVRSYTF.

The chain employs TRBV12-5 and TRBJ2-1; TRBD2 aligns across 11 bases. The CDR3 consists of 20 residues. CDR1 and CDR2 from the germline V gene are LGHNT and FRNRAP. V lost 0 bases, J lost 4 bases, and 14 bases stayed unmatched. CDR3 DNA sequence: TGTGCTAGTGGTTTGGTACTAGGGAGTCGCGGGACTAGCGGATACAATGAGCAGTTCTTC. Its translation: CASGLVLGSRGTSGYNEQFF.

This sequence joins TRBV6-5 and TRBJ2-3; 8 bases align to TRBD1. With 5 bases clipped from V and 5 bases from J, the junction kept 9 bases outside the gene matches. The CDR3 runs to 15 residues. The V gene's germline CDR1 is MNHEY and CDR2 SVGAGI. Here the CDR3 reads CASSQGANWEDTQYF. For the CDR3, the DNA is TGTGCCAGCAGTCAGGGGGCGAATTGGGAAGATACGCAGTATTTT.

The sample holds many counts of this clone. This chain uses TRBV30 with TRBJ2-7; perhaps TRBD2 as D (6 bases). Germline CDR1 GTSNPN, CDR2 SVGIG (reference sequence). Trimming left V 3 bases short and J 7 bases short, with 13 bases between. This CDR3 region has 12 residues. In DNA form, the CDR3 reads TGTGCCTGGAGGGGGACTGCGAGGGAGCAGTACTTC. It specifies CAWRGTAREQYF.

The chain recombines TRBV4-2 with TRBJ2-7; TRBD1 aligns across 8 bases. CDR1 and CDR2 (germline): LGHNA, YNFKEQ. With V trimmed by 0 bases and J by 0 bases, 1 base remained unmatched. The CDR3 runs 15 residues. The CDR3 DNA reads as TGTGCCAGCAGCCAAGACAGGGGGCGCTCCTACGAGCAGTACTTC. It translates to CASSQDRGRSYEQYF.

CDR3 loop: CASSRQVARAQHF. The CDR3 region has the DNA TGTGCCAGCAGCCGACAGGTCGCAAGGGCCCAGCATTTT. The V and J genes are TRBV12-3 or TRBV12-4 and TRBJ1-5; D is possibly TRBD1 (6 bases). The CDR3 has 13 amino acids. Trimming took off 6 bases at V and 11 bases at J, with 17 bases between the two ends.

This clone was counted between two and nine times. The chain is built from TRBV5-4 and TRBJ1-6; 9 nucleotides agree with TRBD1. The CDR3 consists of 15 residues. Looked up from germline, CDR1 is SGHNT and CDR2 is YYREEE (reference sequence). Trimming took 0 bases from V and 6 from J; bases not matched to a gene: 1. The CDR3 region is CASSLGTGANSPLHF. The CDR3 DNA follows: TGTGCCAGCAGCTTGGGGACAGGGGCTAATTCACCCCTCCACTTT.

The J gene is TRBJ1-3, the V gene TRBV2; TRBD1 is a possible D gene (5 bases). CDR1 SNHLY and CDR2 FYNNEI come from the germline V gene. Trimming pared 10 bases from V and 0 bases from J, leaving 13 bases between. CDR3 size: 14 residues. CDR3 protein: CAKSDSSSGNTIYF. The CDR3 region has the DNA TGTGCCAAGAGCGACAGTAGCTCTGGAAACACCATATATTTT.

The genes are TRBV7-7 and TRBJ2-1, with TRBD1 matching 7 bases. The ends lost 2 bases at V and 5 bases at J; junction bases unmatched: 6. The CDR3 consists of 15 residues. Germline V CDR1 and CDR2: SSHAT, FNYEAQ (reference sequence). The CDR3 bases are TGTGCCAGCAGCTTAAGCCAGGGGGTCGACAATGAGCAGTTCTTC. Its protein product is CASSLSQGVDNEQFF.

This chain uses TRBV5-1 with TRBJ1-4; D perhaps matches TRBD1 (5 bases). The CDR3 covers 14 residues. V was cut by 3 bases and J by 4 bases, with 10 bases left in between. Germline CDR1 reads SGHRS; CDR2 reads YFSETQ. The chain's CDR3 is CASSWRQSNEKLFF. The CDR3 DNA reads TGCGCCAGCAGCTGGCGACAGAGTAATGAAAAACTGTTTTTT.

The chain uses TRBV6-7 and TRBJ1-5; 8 nucleotides line up with TRBD1. TRBV6-7 is marked as an open reading frame, function uncertain. V lost 0 bases to trimming and J lost 2 bases; unmatched junction nucleotides: 15. This CDR3 region has 20 residues. The CDR3 region is CASSYSRMVTGTGGNQPQHF. The CDR3 nucleotides read TGTGCCAGCAGTTACTCGAGGATGGTGACCGGGACAGGAGGCAATCAGCCCCAGCATTTT.

The chain is built from TRBV5-4 and TRBJ2-7, with 10 bases that match TRBD1. Germline assignment: CDR1 SGHNT and CDR2 YYREEE (reference sequence). The CDR3 totals 15 residues. J lost 5 bases, V lost 4 bases, and 9 bases had no gene match. The CDR3 protein is CASSAPGQGLHEQYF. The DNA of the CDR3 is TGTGCCAGCAGCGCACCGGGACAGGGGCTCCACGAGCAGTACTTC. The complete variable domain, with remaining parts taken from reference TRBV5-4 and TRBJ2-7, reads ETGVTQSPTHLIKTRGQQVTLRCSSQSGHNTVSWYQQALGQGPQFIFQYYREEENGRGNFPPRFSGLQFPNYSSELNVNALELDDSALYLCASSAPGQGLHEQYFGPGTRLTVT.

The rearrangement uses TRBV3-1 (or the pseudogene TRBV3-2) and TRBJ2-7; maybe TRBD2 (5 bases). V was pared by 0 bases and J by 5 bases, with 8 bases between. CDR3 size: 13 residues. The germline gives CDR1 LGHDT, CDR2 YNNKEL (reference sequence). CDR3 in DNA: TGTGCCAGCAGCCAAGACCCGGGGAACGAGCAGTACTTC. Translated: CASSQDPGNEQYF.

This sequence joins TRBV29-1 and TRBJ1-5; D call uncertain. CDR1 and CDR2 (germline): SQVTM, ANQGSEA. With 6 bases removed from V and 3 bases from J, the gap between germline ends came to 12 bases. CDR3 length: 13 amino acids. The CDR3 DNA reads TGCAGCGTCGTAAACAGTGTCAATCAGCCCCAGCATTTT. The encoded protein is CSVVNSVNQPQHF. Drawing the rest from reference TRBV29-1 and TRBJ1-5, the complete variable domain is SAVISQKPSRDICQRGTSLTIQCQVDSQVTMMFWYRQQPGQSLTLIATANQGSEATYESGFVIDKFPISRPNLTFSTLTVSNMSPEDSSIYLCSVVNSVNQPQHFGDGTRLSIL.

The rearrangement links TRBV6-5 to TRBJ1-2, with TRBD1 matching 8 bases. V trimming: 6 bases; J trimming: 7 bases; junction bases outside the gene matches: 7. This CDR3 spans 13 amino acids. Per the germline V gene, CDR1 is MNHEY and CDR2 is SVGAGI. The CDR3 sequence is CASRQTGGSGYTF. The CDR3 nucleotides are TGTGCCAGCAGACAAACAGGGGGTTCTGGCTACACCTTC.

Only one count was recorded for this clone. This chain joins TRBV18 and TRBJ2-5; 10 bases align to TRBD1. This CDR3 is 15 amino acids long. Germline CDR1 is KGHSH and CDR2 is LQKENI. Trimming took 4 bases from V and 2 from J; bases not matched to a gene: 4. This chain's CDR3 is CASSQRTGGQETQYF. CDR3 DNA: TGTGCCAGCTCACAGCGGACAGGGGGGCAAGAGACCCAGTACTTC.

The chain couples TRBV2 to TRBJ2-3; 9 bases agree with TRBD2. This CDR3 has 18 amino acids. Losses at the gene ends were 2 bases for V and 9 bases for J; bases not matched to a gene: 18. Per germline, CDR1 SNHLY and CDR2 FYNNEI. As DNA, the CDR3 is TGTGCCAGCAGTGAAAGATTAGCGGGGGCCACTCCCCACCAAACGCAGTATTTT. It yields the protein CASSERLAGATPHQTQYF. Combining the CDR3 with reference TRBV2 and TRBJ2-3 gives the whole variable domain EPEVTQTPSHQVTQMGQEVILRCVPISNHLYFYWYRQILGQKVEFLVSFYNNEISEKSEIFDDQFSVERPDGSNFTLKIRSTKLEDSAMYFCASSERLAGATPHQTQYFGPGTRLTVL.

J is TRBJ1-1 and V is TRBV5-1; perhaps TRBD1 as D (6 bases). This CDR3 has 12 residues. The germline V gene encodes CDR1 SGHRS and CDR2 YFSETQ. The V and J ends lost 5 bases and 7 bases respectively, with 12 bases between them. This CDR3 is CASSTGLGEAFF. Here the CDR3 DNA reads TGCGCCAGCAGTACAGGGCTTGGTGAAGCTTTCTTT.

This clone was counted only a few times. This sequence joins TRBV6-4 and TRBJ2-7, with TRBD2 matching over 7 bases. Germline values: CDR1 MRHNA, CDR2 SNTAGT. The CDR3 totals 15 residues. V was clipped by 4 bases and J by 2 bases; unmatched bases: 8. The CDR3 is CASSVEAGPAYEQYF. CDR3 coding DNA: TGTGCCAGCAGTGTTGAAGCGGGGCCCGCCTACGAGCAGTACTTC.